The next 26 T cell receptor beta chains were all read from a single sample in a study of T-cell memory formation after mild COVID-19. TCRdb re-called the 5' RACE reads through MiXCR, storing one row per CDR3 protein. The profile covers tens of thousands of distinct CDR3 sequences, with approximately 14% appearing a single time and 25% to 35% taken by the ten largest. Sequencing used PBMCs or a T cell subset sorted from them (not recorded which). Source of these receptors: an adult woman who had mild COVID-19 (a few samples of this study predate the infection). Cell type and time point are not known.

The chain joins TRBV6-1 to TRBJ1-2, with D hard to call. Germline CDR1 and CDR2: MNHNS and SASEGT. CDR3 length: 12 amino acids. V shed 0 bases and J shed 4 bases, with 3 bases lying between them. CDR3 residues: CASSEATYGYTF. The CDR3 DNA is TGTGCCAGCAGTGAAGCTACCTATGGCTACACCTTC.

This clonotype turned up a few times. The rearrangement joins TRBV20-1 to TRBJ2-7; TRBD1 is a possible D gene (6 bases). Germline-derived CDR1 and CDR2 are DFQATT and SNEGSKA (reference sequence). The CDR3 has 13 amino acids. Trimming left V 1 base short and J 2 bases short, with 9 bases between. CDR3 nucleotides: TGCAGTGCTAGAGGGCAGGGGCCCTACGAGCAGTACTTC. This gives the protein CSARGQGPYEQYF.

This chain links TRBV7-9 with TRBJ1-2; TRBD1 matches at 7 bases. CDR3 length: 12 amino acids. Per the germline V gene, CDR1 is SEHNR and CDR2 is FQNEAQ (reference sequence). The junction had 1 base not matched to a gene; V was cut back by 4 bases and J by 5 bases. The CDR3 region is CASSSQGYGYTF. The CDR3 DNA is TGTGCCAGCAGCTCACAGGGGTATGGCTACACCTTC.

The genes are TRBV12-3 or TRBV12-4 and TRBJ2-3, with D possibly TRBD2 on 6 matching bases. V shed 8 bases and J shed 3 bases, with 18 bases lying between them. This CDR3 is built from 15 residues. The CDR3 protein is CASRSGAGGTDTQYF. The CDR3 region has the DNA TGTGCCAGCCGCTCGGGAGCGGGTGGTACAGATACGCAGTATTTT.

V gene TRBV14 combines with J gene TRBJ2-7, with D hard to call. V gave up 1 base and J gave up 6 bases, with 10 bases separating them. This CDR3 is built from 13 residues. Per germline, CDR1 SGHDN and CDR2 FVKESK. Here the CDR3 DNA reads TGTGCCAGCAGCCAAGGGTACAGTCGCGAGCAGTACTTC. It translates to CASSQGYSREQYF.

This clonotype occurred a few times. The V and J genes are TRBV29-1 and TRBJ2-5; 8 bases fit TRBD1. With V trimmed by 4 bases and J by 2 bases, 6 bases remained unmatched. CDR3 length: 14 residues. Germline values: CDR1 SQVTM, CDR2 ANQGSEA. The CDR3 region is CSVAGGFGQETQYF. CDR3 in DNA: TGCAGCGTTGCAGGGGGCTTCGGGCAAGAGACCCAGTACTTC.

The rearrangement uses TRBV2 and TRBJ1-6, with 7 nucleotides matching TRBD1. Unmatched junction bases numbered 15, after V lost 10 bases and J lost 9 bases. This CDR3 spans 15 amino acids. CDR1 SNHLY and CDR2 FYNNEI come from the germline V gene. The CDR3 region is CAKSDGRGLASPLHF. For the CDR3, the DNA is TGTGCCAAGTCTGACGGAAGGGGGCTAGCTTCACCCCTCCACTTT.

This clonotype was counted a few times. For the CDR3, the DNA is TGTGCCAGCAGCCTGCTGGGGGGGTACTCCTACGAGCAGTACTTC. Residues: CASSLLGGYSYEQYF. The genes are TRBV6-5 and TRBJ2-7, with 7 bases matching TRBD2. The CDR3 is made up of 15 amino acids. Trimming took 6 bases from V and 0 from J; bases not matched to a gene: 8. Germline lookup yields CDR1 MNHEY and CDR2 SVGAGI.

This chain joins TRBV16 and TRBJ2-2; no definite D call. Germline assignment: CDR1 KGHSY and CDR2 FQNENV. Trimming removed 4 bases at V and 4 bases at J, with 10 bases between. CDR3 size: 14 residues. CDR3 bases: TGTGCCAGCAGCCGGTCAGGAATCACCGGGGAGCTGTTTTTT. It specifies CASSRSGITGELFF.

V gene TRBV7-9 combines with J gene TRBJ2-7; no clear D gene. The V end was cut by 2 bases, the J end by 5 bases, with 4 bases between. CDR1 is SEHNR and CDR2 is FQNEAQ in the germline V gene (reference sequence). This CDR3 is 11 amino acids long. The chain's CDR3 is CASSLFDEQYF. CDR3 coding DNA: TGTGCCAGCAGCTTATTTGACGAGCAGTACTTC.

V usage is TRBV13 and J usage is TRBJ2-7; D might be TRBD1 (8 bases). In germline, CDR1 is PRHDT, CDR2 FYEKMQ (reference sequence). There are 16 residues in the CDR3. The CDR3 bases are TGTGCAGTATCGCGGGGGCAGGGGGCACTCTCCTACGAGCAGTACTTC. Its protein is CAVSRGQGALSYEQYF.

Only a few counts were recorded for this clonotype. The chain combines TRBV7-9 with TRBJ1-1; 7 bases fit TRBD1. The V and J ends lost 5 bases and 2 bases, in that order; junction bases with no gene match: 8. CDR1 and CDR2 from the germline V gene are SEHNR and FQNEAQ (reference sequence). The CDR3 loop spans 15 amino acids. The CDR3 nucleotides are TGTGCCAGCAGCGCGGTCAGGGGGGTTAACACTGAAGCTTTCTTT. Translating it yields CASSAVRGVNTEAFF.

The V call is TRBV6-2 or TRBV6-3, the J call TRBJ2-1; maybe TRBD2 (5 bases). Trimming cost V 2 bases and J 7 bases, with 12 bases left between them. Germline V CDR1 and CDR2: MNHEY, SVGEGT. This CDR3 has 14 amino acids. The DNA for the CDR3 is TGTGCCAGCAGTTACGATGTGAGAGGGAATGAGCAGTTCTTC. It is translated as CASSYDVRGNEQFF.

This clonotype was counted only a few times. The chain carries TRBV7-3 and TRBJ2-5; the D is unclear. Germline CDR1 SGHTA, CDR2 FQGTGA. Trimming took 5 bases from V and 0 from J, leaving 13 bases between them. This CDR3 is built from 15 residues. CDR3 bases: TGTGCCAGCAGCCGCAACACCCGGTACCAAGAGACCCAGTACTTC. Amino acid sequence: CASSRNTRYQETQYF.

The chain uses TRBV5-1 and TRBJ2-2; no clear D gene. Germline CDR1 SGHRS, CDR2 YFSETQ. The CDR3 runs 15 residues. Trimming took 4 bases from V and 6 from J, leaving 16 bases between them. CDR3 nucleotide sequence: TGCGCCAGCAGCCCTGAGGTTCTAGAATCCGGGGAGCTGTTTTTT. As protein: CASSPEVLESGELFF. Complete variable domain (other parts from reference TRBV5-1 and TRBJ2-2): KAGVTQTPRYLIKTRGQQVTLSCSPISGHRSVSWYQQTPGQGLQFLFEYFSETQRNKGNFPGRFSGRQFSNSRSEMNVSTLELGDSALYLCASSPEVLESGELFFGEGSRLTVL.

The CDR3 nucleotides are TGTGCCAGCAGCTATCCGTCGGGCAGGGAGGTCACCGGGGAGCTGTTTTTT. Amino acid sequence: CASSYPSGREVTGELFF. The chain links TRBV7-6 to TRBJ2-2; D might be TRBD2 (6 bases). The CDR3 has 17 amino acids. Germline CDR1 reads SGHVS; CDR2 reads FNYEAQ. V was shortened by 4 bases and J by 4 bases, with 19 bases between the two germline ends.

Many counts were recorded for this clonotype. In nucleotides, the CDR3 is TGTGCCAGCAGTTACGGGACTAGCGGGAGTGTCGGGGAGCTGTTTTTT. Translating gives CASSYGTSGSVGELFF. The chain uses TRBV6-5 and TRBJ2-2; 14 bases match TRBD2. V gave up 2 bases and J gave up 7 bases; unmatched junction bases: 3. CDR3 length: 16 residues. Per the germline V gene, CDR1 is MNHEY and CDR2 is SVGAGI.

The chain joins TRBV29-1 to TRBJ2-3; TRBD1 might be the D (6 bases). From germline, CDR1 is SQVTM and CDR2 ANQGSEA. CDR3 length: 16 amino acids. Trimming shortened V by 8 bases and J by 2 bases, and 23 bases separated the two germline ends. The CDR3 DNA follows: TGCAGCATCCTTGAAGTAGGACAGCTTCTCACAGATACGCAGTATTTT. Translation: CSILEVGQLLTDTQYF.

The gene calls are TRBV19 and TRBJ1-5; TRBD1 is a possible D gene (5 bases). Germline values: CDR1 LNHDA, CDR2 SQIVND (reference sequence). V lost 4 bases and J lost 5, with 24 bases in between. This CDR3 has 18 amino acids. The CDR3: CASSSYPSGTEEYQPQHF. For the CDR3, the DNA is TGTGCCAGTAGTAGCTACCCCTCAGGGACGGAGGAGTATCAGCCCCAGCATTTT.

This clonotype has a count of ten or more. V is TRBV7-9 and J is TRBJ2-3, with TRBD1 matching 7 bases. Germline V gene sequence: CDR1 SEHNR, CDR2 FQNEAQ (reference sequence). Trimming removed 7 bases from V and 1 base from J; junction bases left unmatched: 5. The CDR3 totals 14 residues. This chain's CDR3 is CASTPRGRTDTQYF. Written as DNA, the CDR3 is TGTGCCAGCACCCCAAGGGGGCGCACAGATACGCAGTATTTT.

The chain links TRBV4-3 to TRBJ2-2, with D perhaps matching TRBD1 (5 bases). The CDR3 totals 16 residues. The germline CDR1 and CDR2 sequences are LGHNA and YSLEER. The V and J ends lost 0 bases and 6 bases respectively, with 14 bases between them. For the CDR3, the DNA is TGCGCCAGCAGCCAAGATTTCGACAGCTACCCCGGGGAGCTGTTTTTT. This gives the protein CASSQDFDSYPGELFF.

This clonotype was counted only a few times. V gene TRBV20-1 combines with J gene TRBJ1-2; TRBD1 matches 7 bases. Trimming at V came to 3 bases and at J to 0 bases, leaving 7 bases not matched to a gene. The CDR3 covers 15 residues. Germline V lookup: CDR1 DFQATT, CDR2 SNEGSKA (reference sequence). The DNA of the CDR3 is TGCAGTGCTAGGGGACAGAAATATTCTAACTATGGCTACACCTTC. Protein sequence: CSARGQKYSNYGYTF.

This clonotype was seen a few times. This sequence joins TRBV7-3 and TRBJ1-1; tentative D call: TRBD1 (5 bases). Germline-derived CDR1 and CDR2 are SGHTA and FQGTGA. Trimming stripped 3 bases from V and 4 bases from J, with 12 bases between. This CDR3 has 14 amino acids. The CDR3 here is CASSLVGGGTEAFF. Written as DNA, the CDR3 is TGTGCCAGCAGCTTGGTCGGGGGAGGCACTGAAGCTTTCTTT.

This clonotype occurred a few times. The V call is TRBV27, the J call TRBJ1-1; tentatively, D is TRBD1 (6 bases). Germline assignment: CDR1 MNHEY and CDR2 SMNVEV (reference sequence). The CDR3 runs 14 residues. The V end was cut by 11 bases, the J end by 6 bases, with 22 bases between. CDR3 DNA sequence: TGTGCCTCTAAAGGGGGGGGGGCAGGATCTGAAGCTTTCTTT. Its translation is CASKGGGAGSEAFF.

This clonotype was counted only a few times. The rearrangement uses TRBV13 and TRBJ2-5; the D gene could be TRBD1 or TRBD2 (5 bases each). The CDR3 totals 15 residues. The germline V and J ends were trimmed by 5 bases and 4 bases, with 17 bases remaining between them. Per the germline V gene, CDR1 is PRHDT and CDR2 is FYEKMQ (reference sequence). DNA for the CDR3: TGTGCCAGCAGCCTCGGAGGCAGGGCGGGAGAGACCCAGTACTTC. This translates into CASSLGGRAGETQYF.

The chain carries TRBV11-3 and TRBJ2-1; 7 nucleotides align to TRBD1. The CDR3 extends over 15 amino acids. The V gene's germline CDR1 is SGHNT and CDR2 YENEEA. The V gene end was trimmed by 5 bases and the J gene end by 0 bases; junction bases not matched to a gene: 4. The CDR3 protein is CASSTWTGSYNEQFF. For the CDR3, the DNA is TGTGCCAGCAGCACGTGGACAGGCTCCTACAATGAGCAGTTCTTC.